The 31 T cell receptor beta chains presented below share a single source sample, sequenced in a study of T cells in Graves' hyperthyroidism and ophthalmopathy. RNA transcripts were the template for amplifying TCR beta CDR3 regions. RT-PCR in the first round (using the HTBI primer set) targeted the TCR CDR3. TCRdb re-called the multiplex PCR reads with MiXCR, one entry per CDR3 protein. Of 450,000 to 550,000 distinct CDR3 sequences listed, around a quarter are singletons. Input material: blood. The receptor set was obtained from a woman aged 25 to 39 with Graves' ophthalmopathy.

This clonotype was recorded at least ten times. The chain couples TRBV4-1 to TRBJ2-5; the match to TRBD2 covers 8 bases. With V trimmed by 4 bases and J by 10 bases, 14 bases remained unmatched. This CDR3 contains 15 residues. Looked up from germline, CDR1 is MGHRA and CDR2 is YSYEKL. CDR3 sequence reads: CASSLQPAGAGFQYF. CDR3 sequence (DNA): TGCGCCAGCAGCCTCCAGCCAGCGGGGGCTGGGTTCCAGTACTTC.

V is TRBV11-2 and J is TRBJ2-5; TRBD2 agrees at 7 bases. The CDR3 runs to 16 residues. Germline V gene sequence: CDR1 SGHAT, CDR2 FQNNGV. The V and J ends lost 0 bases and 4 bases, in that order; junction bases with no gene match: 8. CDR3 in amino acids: CASSLDSASGVETQYF. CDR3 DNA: TGTGCCAGCAGCTTAGATTCGGCTAGCGGTGTAGAGACCCAGTACTTC.

The DNA for the CDR3 is TGTGCCAGCAGCTTAACAGGGTTACACACCGGGGAGCTGTTTTTT. Translated: CASSLTGLHTGELFF. The J gene is TRBJ2-2, the V gene TRBV11-3, with D perhaps TRBD1 (6 bases). CDR3 size: 15 residues. Germline-derived CDR1 and CDR2 are SGHNT and YENEEA. V was pared by 2 bases and J by 3 bases, with 10 bases between.

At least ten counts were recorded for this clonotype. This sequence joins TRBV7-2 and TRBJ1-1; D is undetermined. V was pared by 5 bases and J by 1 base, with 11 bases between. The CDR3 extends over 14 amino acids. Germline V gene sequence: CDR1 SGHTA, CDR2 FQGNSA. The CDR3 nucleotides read TGTGCCAGCAGCCCCCAAGGATGGAACACTGAAGCTTTCTTT. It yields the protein CASSPQGWNTEAFF.

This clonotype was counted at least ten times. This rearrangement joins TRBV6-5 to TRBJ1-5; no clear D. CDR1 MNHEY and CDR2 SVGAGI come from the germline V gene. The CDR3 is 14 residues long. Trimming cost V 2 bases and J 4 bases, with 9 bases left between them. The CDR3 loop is CASSYTDGNQPQHF. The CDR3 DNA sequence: TGTGCCAGCAGTTACACCGACGGGAATCAGCCCCAGCATTTT.

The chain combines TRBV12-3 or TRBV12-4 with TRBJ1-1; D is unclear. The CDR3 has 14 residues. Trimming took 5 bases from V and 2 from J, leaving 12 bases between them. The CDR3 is CASSPPEGNTEAFF. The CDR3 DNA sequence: TGTGCCAGCAGTCCACCGGAGGGTAACACTGAAGCTTTCTTT.

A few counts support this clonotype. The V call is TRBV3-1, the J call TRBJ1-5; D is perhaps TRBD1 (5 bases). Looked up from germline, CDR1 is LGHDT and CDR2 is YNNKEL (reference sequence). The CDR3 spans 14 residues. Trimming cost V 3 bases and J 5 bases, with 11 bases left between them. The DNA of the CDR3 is TGTGCCAGCAGCCATGACAGACCCTATCAGCCCCAGCATTTT. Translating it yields CASSHDRPYQPQHF.

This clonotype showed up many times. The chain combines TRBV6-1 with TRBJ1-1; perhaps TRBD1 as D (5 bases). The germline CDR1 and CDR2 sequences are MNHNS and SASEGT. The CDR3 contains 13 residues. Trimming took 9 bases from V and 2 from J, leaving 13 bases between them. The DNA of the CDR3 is TGTGCCAGTCTGACAGCTCCCAACACTGAAGCTTTCTTT. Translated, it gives CASLTAPNTEAFF.

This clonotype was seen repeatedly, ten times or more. The CDR3 DNA reads as TGTGCCAGTAGCGGACACGGCTTTTACGAGCAGTACTTC. Translated: CASSGHGFYEQYF. The rearrangement links TRBV19 to TRBJ2-7, with D possibly TRBD1 on 5 matching bases. There are 13 residues in the CDR3. Germline loops: CDR1 LNHDA, CDR2 SQIVND (reference sequence). Trimming cost V 6 bases and J 4 bases, with 13 bases left between them. The whole variable domain, filled in from reference TRBV19 and TRBJ2-7, reads DGGITQSPKYLFRKEGQNVTLSCEQNLNHDAMYWYRQDPGQGLRLIYYSQIVNDFQKGDIAEGYSVSREKKESFPLTVTSAQKNPTAFYLCASSGHGFYEQYFGPGTRLTVT.

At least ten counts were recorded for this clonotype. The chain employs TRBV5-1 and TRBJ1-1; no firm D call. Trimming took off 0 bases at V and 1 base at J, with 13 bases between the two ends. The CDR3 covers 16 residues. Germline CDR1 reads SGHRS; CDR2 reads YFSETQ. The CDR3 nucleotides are TGCGCCAGCAGCTTGGGGGCCTGGACGGAGAACACTGAAGCTTTCTTT. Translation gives CASSLGAWTENTEAFF.

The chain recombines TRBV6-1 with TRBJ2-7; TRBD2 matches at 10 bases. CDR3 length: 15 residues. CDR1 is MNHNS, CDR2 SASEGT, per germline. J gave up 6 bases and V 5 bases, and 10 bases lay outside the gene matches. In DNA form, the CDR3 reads TGTGCCAGCAGTATGGTAGCGGGAGGTCCCGTCGAGCAGTACTTC. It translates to CASSMVAGGPVEQYF.

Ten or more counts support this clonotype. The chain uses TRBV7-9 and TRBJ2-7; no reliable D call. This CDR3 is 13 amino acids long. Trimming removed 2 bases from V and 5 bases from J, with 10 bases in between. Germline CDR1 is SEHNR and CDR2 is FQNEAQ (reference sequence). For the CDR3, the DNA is TGTGCCAGCAGCTTATATCCCATCGACGAGCAGTACTTC. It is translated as CASSLYPIDEQYF.

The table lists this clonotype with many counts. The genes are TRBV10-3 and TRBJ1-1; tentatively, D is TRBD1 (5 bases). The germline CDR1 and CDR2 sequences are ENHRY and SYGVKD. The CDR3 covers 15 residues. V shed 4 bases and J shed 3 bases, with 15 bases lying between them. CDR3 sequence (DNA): TGTGCCATCAGTGGGGACGACAGCTCGTACACTGAAGCTTTCTTT. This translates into CAISGDDSSYTEAFF.

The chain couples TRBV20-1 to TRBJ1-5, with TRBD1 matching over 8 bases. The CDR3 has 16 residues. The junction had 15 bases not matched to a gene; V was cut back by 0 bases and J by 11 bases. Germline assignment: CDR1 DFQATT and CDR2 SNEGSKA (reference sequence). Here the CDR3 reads CSAREPGQAFIGTQHF. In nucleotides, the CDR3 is TGCAGTGCTAGAGAACCGGGACAGGCCTTCATCGGGACCCAGCATTTT.

The CDR3 nucleotides are TGTGCCTGGAGTGAGGGTTCCCTCATCGAAGCTTTCTTT. It codes for CAWSEGSLIEAFF. The chain is built from TRBV30 and TRBJ1-1; no definite D call. Trimming cost V 1 base and J 8 bases, with 14 bases left between them. The germline CDR1 and CDR2 sequences are GTSNPN and SVGIG (reference sequence). The CDR3 extends over 13 amino acids. Based on the CDR3 plus reference TRBV30 and TRBJ1-1, the full variable domain is SQTIHQWPATLVQPVGSPLSLECTVEGTSNPNLYWYRQAAGRGLQLLFYSVGIGQISSEVPQNLSASRPQDRQFILSSKKLLLSDSGFYLCAWSEGSLIEAFFGQGTRLTVV.

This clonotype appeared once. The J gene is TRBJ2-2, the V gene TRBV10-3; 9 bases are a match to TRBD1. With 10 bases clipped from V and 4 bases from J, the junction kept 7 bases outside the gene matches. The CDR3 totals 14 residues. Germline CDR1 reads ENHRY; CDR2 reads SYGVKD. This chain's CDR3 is CATHLTGGTGELFF. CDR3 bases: TGTGCCACCCACCTGACAGGGGGCACCGGGGAGCTGTTTTTT.

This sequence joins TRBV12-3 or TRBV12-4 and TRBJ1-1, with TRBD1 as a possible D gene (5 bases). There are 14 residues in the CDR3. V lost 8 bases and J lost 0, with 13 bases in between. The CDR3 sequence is CASEPTGMNTEAFF. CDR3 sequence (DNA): TGTGCCAGCGAGCCCACAGGAATGAACACTGAAGCTTTCTTT.

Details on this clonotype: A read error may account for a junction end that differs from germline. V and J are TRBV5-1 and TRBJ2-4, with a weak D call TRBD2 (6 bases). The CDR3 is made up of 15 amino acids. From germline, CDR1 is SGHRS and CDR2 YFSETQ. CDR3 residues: CASSLAPRRENIKYF. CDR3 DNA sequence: TGCGCCAGCAGCTTGGCCCCGAGGAGGGAAAACATTAAGTACTTC.

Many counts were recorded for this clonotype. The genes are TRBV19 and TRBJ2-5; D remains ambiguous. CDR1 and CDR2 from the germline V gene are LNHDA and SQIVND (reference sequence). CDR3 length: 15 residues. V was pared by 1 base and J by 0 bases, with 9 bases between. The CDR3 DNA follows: TGTGCCAGTAGTATAGGCAACGTGTACCAAGAGACCCAGTACTTC. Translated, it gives CASSIGNVYQETQYF.

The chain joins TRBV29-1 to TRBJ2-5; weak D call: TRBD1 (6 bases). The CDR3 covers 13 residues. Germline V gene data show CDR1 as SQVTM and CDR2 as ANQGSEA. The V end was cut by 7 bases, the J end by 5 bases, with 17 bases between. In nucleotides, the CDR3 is TGCAGCGAGGAATTACAGGGTAGCGAGACCCAGTACTTC. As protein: CSEELQGSETQYF.

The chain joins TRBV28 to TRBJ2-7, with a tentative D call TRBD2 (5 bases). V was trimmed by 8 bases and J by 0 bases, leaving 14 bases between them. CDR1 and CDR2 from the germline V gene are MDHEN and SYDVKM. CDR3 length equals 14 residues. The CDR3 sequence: CASSHGTSSYEQYF. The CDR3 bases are TGTGCCAGCTCCCACGGAACTAGCTCCTACGAGCAGTACTTC. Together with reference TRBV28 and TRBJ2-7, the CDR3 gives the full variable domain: DVKVTQSSRYLVKRTGEKVFLECVQDMDHENMFWYRQDPGLGLRLIYFSYDVKMKEKGDIPEGYSVSREKKERFSLILESASTNQTSMYLCASSHGTSSYEQYFGPGTRLTVT.

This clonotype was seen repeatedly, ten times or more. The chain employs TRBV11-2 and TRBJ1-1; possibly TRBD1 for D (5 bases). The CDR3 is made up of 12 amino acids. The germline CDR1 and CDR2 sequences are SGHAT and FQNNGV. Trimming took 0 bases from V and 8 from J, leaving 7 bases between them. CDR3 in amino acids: CASSLERGEAFF. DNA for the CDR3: TGTGCCAGCAGCTTAGAAAGGGGCGAAGCTTTCTTT.

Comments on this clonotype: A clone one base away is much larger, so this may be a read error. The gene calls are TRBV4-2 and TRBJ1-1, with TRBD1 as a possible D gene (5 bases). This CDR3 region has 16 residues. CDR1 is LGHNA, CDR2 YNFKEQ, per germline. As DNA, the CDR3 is TGTGCCAGCAGCCAAAACGGAGGGGTGTGGAACACTGAAGCTTGCTTT. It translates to CASSQNGGVWNTEACF.

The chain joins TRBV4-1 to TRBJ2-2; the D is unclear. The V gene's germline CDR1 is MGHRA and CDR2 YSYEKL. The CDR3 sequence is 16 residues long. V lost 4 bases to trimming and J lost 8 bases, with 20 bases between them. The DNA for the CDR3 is TGCGCCAGCAGCCTAGTTGTAAGACCCTCGGGTGGGGAGCTGTTTTTT. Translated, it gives CASSLVVRPSGGELFF.

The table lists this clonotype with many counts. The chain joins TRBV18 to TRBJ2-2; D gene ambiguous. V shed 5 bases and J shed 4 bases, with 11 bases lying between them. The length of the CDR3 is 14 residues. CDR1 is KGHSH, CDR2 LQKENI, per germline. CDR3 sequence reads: CASSTDRATGELFF. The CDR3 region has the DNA TGTGCCAGCTCAACGGACCGAGCCACCGGGGAGCTGTTTTTT.

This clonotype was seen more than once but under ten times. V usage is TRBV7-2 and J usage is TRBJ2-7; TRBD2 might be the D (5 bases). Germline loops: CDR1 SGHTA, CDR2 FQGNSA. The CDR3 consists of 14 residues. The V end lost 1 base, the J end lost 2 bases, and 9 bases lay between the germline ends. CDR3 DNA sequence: TGTGCCAGCAGCTTAGTTTTCGGGACCTACGAGCAGTACTTC. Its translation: CASSLVFGTYEQYF.

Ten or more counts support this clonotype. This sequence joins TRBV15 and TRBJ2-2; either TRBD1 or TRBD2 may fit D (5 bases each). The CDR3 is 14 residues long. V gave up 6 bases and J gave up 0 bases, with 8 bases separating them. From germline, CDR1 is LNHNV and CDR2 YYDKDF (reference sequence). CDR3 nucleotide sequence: TGTGCCACCAGGGGGGACCCGAACACCGGGGAGCTGTTTTTT. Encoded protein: CATRGDPNTGELFF.

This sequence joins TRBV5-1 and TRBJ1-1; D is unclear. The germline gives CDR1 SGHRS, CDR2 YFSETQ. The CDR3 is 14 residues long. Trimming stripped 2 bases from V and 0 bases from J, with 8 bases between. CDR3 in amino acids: CASSFGFVNTEAFF. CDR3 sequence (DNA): TGCGCCAGCAGCTTCGGGTTCGTGAACACTGAAGCTTTCTTT.

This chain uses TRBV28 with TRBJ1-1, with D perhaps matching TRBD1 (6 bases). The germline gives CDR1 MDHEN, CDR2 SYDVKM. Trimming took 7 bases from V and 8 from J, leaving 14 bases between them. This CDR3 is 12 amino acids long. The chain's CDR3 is CASTIGRGEAFF. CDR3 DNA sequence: TGTGCCAGCACCATAGGGAGGGGGGAAGCTTTCTTT.

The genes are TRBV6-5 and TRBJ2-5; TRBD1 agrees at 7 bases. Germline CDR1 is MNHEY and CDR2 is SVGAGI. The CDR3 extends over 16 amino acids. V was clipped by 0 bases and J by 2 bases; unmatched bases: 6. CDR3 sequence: CASSYSDRDPQETQYF. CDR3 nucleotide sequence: TGTGCCAGCAGTTACTCCGACAGGGACCCTCAAGAGACCCAGTACTTC.

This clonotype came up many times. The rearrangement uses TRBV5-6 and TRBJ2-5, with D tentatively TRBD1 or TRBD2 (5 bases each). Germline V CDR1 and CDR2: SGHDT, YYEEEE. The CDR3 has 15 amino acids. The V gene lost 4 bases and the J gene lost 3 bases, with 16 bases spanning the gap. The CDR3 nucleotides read TGTGCCAGCAGCCCACTGGGACCGATCGAAGAGACCCAGTACTTC. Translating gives CASSPLGPIEETQYF.